These 24 T cell receptor beta chains were sequenced from one sample in a study of T cell changes during pregnancy in multiple sclerosis. Profiling relied on immunoSEQ multiplex PCR, and the TCRdb table lists in-frame clones only, not all of them. The sample shows approximately 100,000 clones, approximately 92% of them seen only once. The sample in question was peripheral blood, obtained in the second trimester of pregnancy. These TCRs come from a female donor with multiple sclerosis, enrolled in a pregnancy study.

The count of this clone is one. This sequence joins TRBV28 and TRBJ2-2, with D tentatively TRBD2 (5 bases). V lost 3 bases and J 8 bases, leaving 10 bases between the germline ends. Germline CDR1 MDHEN, CDR2 SYDVKM. The CDR3 length is 13 residues. In DNA form, the CDR3 reads TGTGCCAGCAGTTTTGGGGAGTGGGGGGAGCTGTTTTTT. It specifies CASSFGEWGELFF.

The chain carries TRBV2 and TRBJ2-3, with TRBD2 matching over 14 bases. CDR1 and CDR2 from the germline V gene are SNHLY and FYNNEI. The junction had 2 bases not matched to a gene; V was cut back by 7 bases and J by 5 bases. The CDR3 runs to 14 residues. The chain's CDR3 is CASNGLAGGDTQYF. CDR3 bases: TGTGCCAGCAACGGACTAGCGGGAGGAGATACGCAGTATTTT.

The chain has TRBV2 and TRBJ1-3; 7 bases are shared with TRBD1. The junction had 8 bases not matched to a gene; V was cut back by 8 bases and J by 4 bases. This CDR3 has 14 residues. From germline, CDR1 is SNHLY and CDR2 FYNNEI. The DNA for the CDR3 is TGTGCCAGCGCGCAGGGGGGCTCGGGAAACACCATATATTTT. It encodes CASAQGGSGNTIYF.

V gene TRBV6-5 combines with J gene TRBJ2-7; 9 bases line up with TRBD1. Germline values: CDR1 MNHEY, CDR2 SVGAGI. The CDR3 sequence is 15 residues long. The ends lost 5 bases at V and 3 bases at J; junction bases unmatched: 8. The chain's CDR3 is CASSRPGTGYYEQYF. The CDR3 region has the DNA TGTGCCAGCAGTAGACCCGGGACAGGGTACTACGAGCAGTACTTC.

This chain joins TRBV6-1 and TRBJ2-1; TRBD1 aligns across 8 bases. CDR1 and CDR2 from the germline V gene are MNHNS and SASEGT. V shed 11 bases and J 4 bases; nucleotides not matched to a gene: 10. This CDR3 comprises 14 residues. In DNA, the CDR3 is TGTGCCGGTCTCAGGGGGCCAGGTTACAATGAGCAGTTCTTC. Amino acid sequence: CAGLRGPGYNEQFF.

This chain connects TRBV9 to TRBJ2-1; possibly TRBD2 for D (6 bases). The CDR3 has 16 amino acids. Germline lookup yields CDR1 SGDLS and CDR2 YYNGEE. Trimming stripped 2 bases from V and 2 bases from J, with 14 bases between. The CDR3 loop reads CASSVGPSGPYNEQFF. The CDR3 DNA reads TGTGCCAGCAGCGTCGGTCCGAGCGGGCCCTACAATGAGCAGTTCTTC.

J is TRBJ2-7 and V is TRBV27, with a weak D call TRBD2 (5 bases). Deletions cut 5 bases from V and 6 bases from J, with 20 bases between. This CDR3 has 15 residues. Germline V lookup: CDR1 MNHEY, CDR2 SMNVEV (reference sequence). CDR3 nucleotide sequence: TGTGCCAGCAGTAGTTCCGCTGGGAGTTTCCGCGAGCAGTACTTC. Its protein product is CASSSSAGSFREQYF.

The CDR3 sequence: CASSLYFGASGREGSYEQYF. The CDR3 nucleotides read TGTGCCAGCAGTTTATATTTTGGGGCTAGCGGGAGGGAAGGCTCCTACGAGCAGTACTTC. V gene TRBV28 combines with J gene TRBJ2-7, with 12 bases identical to TRBD2. The V gene end was trimmed by 1 base and the J gene end by 0 bases; junction bases not matched to a gene: 13. The germline CDR1 and CDR2 sequences are MDHEN and SYDVKM. There are 20 residues in the CDR3.

The chain is built from TRBV20-1 and TRBJ1-1; no clear D. V lost 7 bases and J 3 bases, leaving 6 bases between the germline ends. CDR3 length equals 10 residues. Germline V gene lookup returns CDR1 DFQATT and CDR2 SNEGSKA (reference sequence). CDR3 residues: CSVVHTEAFF. For the CDR3, the DNA is TGCAGTGTCGTCCACACTGAAGCTTTCTTT.

J is TRBJ2-3 and V is TRBV15; 11 nucleotides line up with TRBD2. CDR1 LNHNV and CDR2 YYDKDF come from the germline V gene (reference sequence). Trimming removed 2 bases from V and 5 bases from J; junction bases left unmatched: 9. This CDR3 spans 17 amino acids. CDR3 in DNA: TGTGCCACCAGCAGATATAGCGGGGGGGCCTTAAGAGATACGCAGTATTTT. Its translation: CATSRYSGGALRDTQYF.

This clone was seen a single time. The chain joins TRBV19 to TRBJ1-3; the D gene is possibly TRBD1 (6 bases). The CDR3 has 16 residues. V lost 7 bases to trimming and J lost 9 bases, with 25 bases between them. Per germline, CDR1 LNHDA and CDR2 SQIVND (reference sequence). The CDR3 region is CASTTGTYFSSATIYF. The CDR3 bases are TGTGCCAGTACCACTGGGACATACTTTTCTTCGGCCACCATATATTTT.

The CDR3 nucleotides read TGTGCCAGCAGCCTTACTAGTTTTGGGGAGCTGTTTTTT. Translating it yields CASSLTSFGELFF. V and J are TRBV6-5 and TRBJ2-2, with a possible D match to TRBD2 (5 bases). CDR3 length equals 13 residues. From germline, CDR1 is MNHEY and CDR2 SVGAGI. Between the trimmed V and J ends, which lost 6 bases and 8 bases, there was a span of 13 bases.

V and J are TRBV4-1 and TRBJ2-7; 14 nucleotides align to TRBD2. The germline gives CDR1 MGHRA, CDR2 YSYEKL. CDR3 length equals 17 residues. Trimming removed 1 base from V and 4 bases from J; junction bases left unmatched: 6. For the CDR3, the DNA is TGCGCCAGCAGCCAAGCGACTAGCGGGAGGGCCGTGTACGAGCAGTACTTC. It encodes CASSQATSGRAVYEQYF.

The V and J genes are TRBV27 and TRBJ2-5; 7 bases agree with TRBD2. V dropped 2 bases and J dropped 0; count of bases not matched to a gene: 6. The V gene's germline CDR1 is MNHEY and CDR2 SMNVEV (reference sequence). The length of the CDR3 is 16 residues. This CDR3 reads CASSLRGRAYQETQYF. For the CDR3, the DNA is TGTGCCAGCAGTTTACGAGGGAGGGCCTACCAAGAGACCCAGTACTTC.

The V gene is TRBV6-6, the J gene TRBJ1-2, with D maybe TRBD1 (5 bases). Germline values: CDR1 MNHNY, CDR2 SVGAGI (reference sequence). V lost 0 bases to trimming and J lost 3 bases, with 14 bases between them. CDR3 length equals 16 residues. The CDR3 loop is CASSYSRGGVDYGYTF. CDR3 nucleotide sequence: TGTGCCAGCAGTTACTCGCGGGGGGGAGTTGACTATGGCTACACCTTC.

The rearrangement uses TRBV7-2 and TRBJ1-2; no firm D call. The V gene lost 2 bases and the J gene lost 7 bases, with 11 bases spanning the gap. CDR1 is SGHTA and CDR2 is FQGNSA in the germline V gene. The CDR3 is 13 residues long. The CDR3 bases are TGTGCCAGCAGCTTACTCGCTCTCGGTGGCTACACCTTC. Its translation is CASSLLALGGYTF.

V is TRBV2 and J is TRBJ1-5; a possible D gene is TRBD1 (5 bases). The ends were cut back, 6 bases at V and 3 bases at J, with 12 bases in the middle. The CDR3 length is 14 residues. Germline-derived CDR1 and CDR2 are SNHLY and FYNNEI. CDR3 in DNA: TGTGCCAGCAGAGGGGACTTTAACAATCAGCCCCAGCATTTT. It translates to CASRGDFNNQPQHF.

CDR3 nucleotides: TGTGCCTGGAGTAGAGGGAGCAATCAGCCCCAGCATTTT. It translates to CAWSRGSNQPQHF. This chain joins TRBV30 and TRBJ1-5; D uncertain. CDR1 is GTSNPN, CDR2 SVGIG, per germline (reference sequence). This CDR3 is 13 amino acids long. V lost 2 bases and J 1 base, leaving 6 bases between the germline ends.

J is TRBJ1-2 and V is TRBV7-2, with 10 positions matching TRBD1. V shed 3 bases, J shed 5 bases, and the junction held 9 bases outside the gene matches. The CDR3 totals 16 residues. Germline values: CDR1 SGHTA, CDR2 FQGNSA. This CDR3 reads CASSLTGGGFRYGYTF. The CDR3 nucleotides read TGTGCCAGCAGCTTGACAGGGGGCGGCTTTCGGTATGGCTACACCTTC.

CDR3 in amino acids: CASSPRVGFSNTEAFF. In DNA, the CDR3 is TGTGCCAGCAGCCCGAGGGTGGGTTTCTCGAACACTGAAGCTTTCTTT. The chain has TRBV7-2 and TRBJ1-1; D gene unclear. Deletions cut 5 bases from V and 1 base from J, with 17 bases between. CDR1 and CDR2 (germline): SGHTA, FQGNSA. This CDR3 spans 16 amino acids.

The rearrangement links TRBV11-2 to TRBJ1-3; possibly TRBD1 for D (6 bases). The germline CDR1 and CDR2 sequences are SGHAT and FQNNGV. The V end lost 1 base, the J end lost 5 bases, and 12 bases lay between the germline ends. The CDR3 spans 15 residues. The CDR3 DNA is TGTGCCAGCAGCTTAGCTTCCCAGGGGCGAAACACCATATATTTT. It translates to CASSLASQGRNTIYF.

The V and J genes are TRBV7-9 and TRBJ2-1; TRBD2 matches 11 bases. Germline lookup yields CDR1 SEHNR and CDR2 FQNEAQ (reference sequence). The CDR3 runs 16 residues. V lost 5 bases to trimming and J lost 6 bases; unmatched junction nucleotides: 9. CDR3: CASSRDTSGSSNEQFF. CDR3 nucleotide sequence: TGTGCCAGCAGCCGGGATACTAGCGGGAGTTCCAATGAGCAGTTCTTC.

The V and J genes are TRBV19 and TRBJ1-1; maybe TRBD1 (5 bases). CDR1 and CDR2 (germline): LNHDA, SQIVND (reference sequence). Between the trimmed V and J ends, which lost 9 bases and 1 base, there was a span of 15 bases. This CDR3 contains 14 residues. CDR3 sequence: CASSHRRGNTEAFF. The CDR3 DNA sequence: TGTGCCAGCTCACATCGGAGGGGGAACACTGAAGCTTTCTTT.

CDR3 coding DNA: TGTGCCAGCAGCGTTGGTCCGCTATCGTCGGGGGAGCAGTACTTC. It is translated as CASSVGPLSSGEQYF. V usage is TRBV9 and J usage is TRBJ2-7, with a weak D call TRBD2 (5 bases). Germline V CDR1 and CDR2: SGDLS, YYNGEE. V was shortened by 2 bases and J by 7 bases, with 19 bases between the two germline ends. This CDR3 comprises 15 residues.